This TCR beta chain was identified during a study of blood T cells in healthy people across ages. Study at large: About one barcoded beta molecule per two T cells was the capture yield of template switching.

Donation came from healthy Caucasian individuals in Russia who were aged roughly 6 to 100. PCR was performed a second time for 7 to 11 cycles using a sample-barcoded 5' primer and a J-beta primer mix. MiXCR, applied by TCRdb to the 5' RACE reads, yields one record per CDR3 protein. Among some 760,000 distinct CDR3 sequences listed, around 25% were seen once. This clonotype has a handful of counts. The sample also formed part of further work on T cells of mothers and their children.

Specimen: blood. This clonotype originated in a boy aged 10-17 years in good health.

In nucleotides, the CDR3 is TGTGCCAGCAGTAGGCCTAGCACAGACTACGAGCAGTACTTC. This gives the protein CASSRPSTDYEQYF. The rearrangement links TRBV28 to TRBJ2-7; tentatively, D is TRBD2 (5 bases). The germline V gene has CDR1 MDHEN and CDR2 SYDVKM. The CDR3 contains 14 residues. V lost 5 bases and J lost 3, with 14 bases in between.